This T cell receptor (beta chain) is from a study of blood T cell repertoires in COVID-19. CDR1 is KGHSH and CDR2 is LQKENI in the germline V gene. The length of the CDR3 is 17 residues. The ends lost 1 base at V and 6 bases at J; junction bases unmatched: 6. The repertoire was sequenced with immunoSEQ multiplex PCR; TCRdb's copy has only in-frame clones and lacks some. The sample includes more than 85,000 clones, around 90% of them seen just once. This sequence originates from a woman aged 55-70 years with acute or convalescent COVID-19. The sample consisted of peripheral blood. The V and J genes are TRBV18 and TRBJ2-1, with 13 positions matching TRBD2. The CDR3 nucleotides read TGTGCCAGCTCACCACAAAGGACTAGCGGGAGTGTCAATGAGCAGTTCTTC. Protein product: CASSPQRTSGSVNEQFF.